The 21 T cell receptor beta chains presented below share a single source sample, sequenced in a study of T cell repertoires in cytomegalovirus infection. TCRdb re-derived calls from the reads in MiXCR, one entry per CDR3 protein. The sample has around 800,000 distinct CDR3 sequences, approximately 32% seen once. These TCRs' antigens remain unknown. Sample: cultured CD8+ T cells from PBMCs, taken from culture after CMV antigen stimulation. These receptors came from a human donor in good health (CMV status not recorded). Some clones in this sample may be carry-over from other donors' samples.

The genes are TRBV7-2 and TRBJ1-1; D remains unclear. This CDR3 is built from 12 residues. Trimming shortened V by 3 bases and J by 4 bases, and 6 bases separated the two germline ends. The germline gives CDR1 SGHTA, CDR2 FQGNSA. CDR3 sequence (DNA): TGTGCCAGCAGCTTCAAGCTCACTGAAGCTTTCTTT. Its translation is CASSFKLTEAFF.

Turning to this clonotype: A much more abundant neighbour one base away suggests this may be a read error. The CDR3 sequence is CASSSTQETQYF. CDR3 nucleotides: TGTGCCAGCAGCTCAACCCAAGAGACCCAGTACTTC. The chain carries TRBV5-5 and TRBJ2-5; D uncertain. The CDR3 spans 12 residues. Deletions cut 3 bases from V and 1 base from J, with 4 bases between. Germline lookup yields CDR1 SGHKS and CDR2 YYEKEE (reference sequence).

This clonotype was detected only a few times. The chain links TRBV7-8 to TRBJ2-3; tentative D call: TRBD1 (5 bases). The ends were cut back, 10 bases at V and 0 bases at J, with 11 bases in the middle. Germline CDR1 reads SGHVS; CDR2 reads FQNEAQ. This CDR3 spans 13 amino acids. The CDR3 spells CATGQGSTDTQYF. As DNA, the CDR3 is TGTGCCACCGGGCAGGGTAGCACAGATACGCAGTATTTT.

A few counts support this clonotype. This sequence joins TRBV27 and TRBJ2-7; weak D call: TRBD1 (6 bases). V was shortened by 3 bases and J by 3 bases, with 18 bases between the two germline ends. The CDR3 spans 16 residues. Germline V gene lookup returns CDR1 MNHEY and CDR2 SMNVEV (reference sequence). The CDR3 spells CASSFALGDTLYEQYF. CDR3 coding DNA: TGTGCCAGCAGTTTTGCATTAGGGGACACCCTCTACGAGCAGTACTTC.

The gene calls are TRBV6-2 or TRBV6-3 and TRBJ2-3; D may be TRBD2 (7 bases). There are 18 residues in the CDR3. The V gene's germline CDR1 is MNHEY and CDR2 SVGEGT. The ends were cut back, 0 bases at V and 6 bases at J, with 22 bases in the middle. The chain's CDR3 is CASSYSIEAGAIKDTQYF. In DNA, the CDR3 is TGTGCCAGCAGTTACTCAATTGAGGCGGGGGCGATAAAGGATACGCAGTATTTT.

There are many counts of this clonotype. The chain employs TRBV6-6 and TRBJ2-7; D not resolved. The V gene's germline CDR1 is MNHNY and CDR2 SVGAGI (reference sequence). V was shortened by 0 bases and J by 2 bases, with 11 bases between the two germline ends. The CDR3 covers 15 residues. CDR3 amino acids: CASSYSILGPYEQYF. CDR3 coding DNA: TGTGCCAGCAGTTACTCGATCTTAGGGCCCTACGAGCAGTACTTC.

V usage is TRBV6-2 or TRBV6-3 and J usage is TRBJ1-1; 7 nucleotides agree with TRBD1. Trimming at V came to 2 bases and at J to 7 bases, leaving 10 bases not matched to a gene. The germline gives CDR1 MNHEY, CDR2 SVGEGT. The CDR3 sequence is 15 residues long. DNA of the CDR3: TGTGCCAGCAGTTACGAGGCAGGGGGTACCCATGAAGCTTTCTTT. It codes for CASSYEAGGTHEAFF.

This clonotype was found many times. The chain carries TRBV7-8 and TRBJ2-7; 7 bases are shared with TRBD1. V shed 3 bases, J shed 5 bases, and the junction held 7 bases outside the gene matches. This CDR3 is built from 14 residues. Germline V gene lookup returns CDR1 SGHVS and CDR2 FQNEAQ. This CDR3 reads CASSFDRATHEQYF. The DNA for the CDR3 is TGTGCCAGCAGCTTCGACAGGGCAACGCACGAGCAGTACTTC.

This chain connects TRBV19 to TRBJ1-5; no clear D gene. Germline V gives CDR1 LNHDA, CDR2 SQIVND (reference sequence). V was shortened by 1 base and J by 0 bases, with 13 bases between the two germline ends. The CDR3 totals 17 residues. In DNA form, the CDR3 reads TGTGCCAGTAGTATAGGAGGCAGTTTCTCTAGCAATCAGCCCCAGCATTTT. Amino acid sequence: CASSIGGSFSSNQPQHF. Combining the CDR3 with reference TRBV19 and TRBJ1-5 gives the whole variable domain DGGITQSPKYLFRKEGQNVTLSCEQNLNHDAMYWYRQDPGQGLRLIYYSQIVNDFQKGDIAEGYSVSREKKESFPLTVTSAQKNPTAFYLCASSIGGSFSSNQPQHFGDGTRLSIL.

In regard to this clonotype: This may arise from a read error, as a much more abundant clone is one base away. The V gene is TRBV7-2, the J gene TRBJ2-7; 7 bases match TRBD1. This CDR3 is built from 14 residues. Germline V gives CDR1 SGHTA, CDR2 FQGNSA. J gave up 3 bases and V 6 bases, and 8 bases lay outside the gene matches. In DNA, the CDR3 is TGTGCCAGCAGATTCTCGGGACAGTACTACGAGCAGTACTTC. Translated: CASRFSGQYYEQYF.

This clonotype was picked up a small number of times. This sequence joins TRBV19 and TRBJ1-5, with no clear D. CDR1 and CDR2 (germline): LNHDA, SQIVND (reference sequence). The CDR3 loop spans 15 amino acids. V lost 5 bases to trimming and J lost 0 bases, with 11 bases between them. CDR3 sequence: CASSASFYSNQPQHF. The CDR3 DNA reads TGTGCCAGTAGTGCCAGTTTTTATAGCAATCAGCCCCAGCATTTT.

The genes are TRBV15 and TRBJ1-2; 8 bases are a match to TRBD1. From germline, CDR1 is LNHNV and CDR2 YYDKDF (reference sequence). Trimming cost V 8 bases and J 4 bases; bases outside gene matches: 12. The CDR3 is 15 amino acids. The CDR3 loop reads CATWGQGAESYGYTF. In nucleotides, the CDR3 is TGTGCCACCTGGGGCCAGGGGGCCGAGTCCTATGGCTACACCTTC.

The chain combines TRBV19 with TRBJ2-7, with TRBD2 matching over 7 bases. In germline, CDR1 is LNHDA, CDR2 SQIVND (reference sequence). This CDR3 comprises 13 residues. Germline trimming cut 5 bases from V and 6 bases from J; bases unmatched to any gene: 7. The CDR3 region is CASSPGTISEQYV. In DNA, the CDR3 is TGTGCCAGTAGTCCTGGGACTATCTCCGAGCAGTACGTC.

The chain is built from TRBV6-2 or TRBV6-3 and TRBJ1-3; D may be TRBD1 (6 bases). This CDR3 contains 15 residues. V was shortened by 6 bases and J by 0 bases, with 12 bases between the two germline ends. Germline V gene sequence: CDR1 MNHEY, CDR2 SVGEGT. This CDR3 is CASSQDSLSGNTIYF. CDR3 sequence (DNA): TGTGCCAGCAGCCAGGACAGCCTCTCTGGAAACACCATATATTTT.

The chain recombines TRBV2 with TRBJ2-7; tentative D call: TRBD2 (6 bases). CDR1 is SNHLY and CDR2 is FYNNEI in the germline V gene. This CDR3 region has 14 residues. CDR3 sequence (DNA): TGTGTCAGCAGTGACATAGCGGTGACTTACGAGCAGTACGTC. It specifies CVSSDIAVTYEQYV.

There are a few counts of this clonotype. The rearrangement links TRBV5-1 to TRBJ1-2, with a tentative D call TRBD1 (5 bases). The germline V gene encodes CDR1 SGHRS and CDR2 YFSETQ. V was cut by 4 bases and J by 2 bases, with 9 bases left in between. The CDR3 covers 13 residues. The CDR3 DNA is TGCGCCAGCAGCCGGGACGAGAACTATGGCTACACCTTC. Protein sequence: CASSRDENYGYTF.

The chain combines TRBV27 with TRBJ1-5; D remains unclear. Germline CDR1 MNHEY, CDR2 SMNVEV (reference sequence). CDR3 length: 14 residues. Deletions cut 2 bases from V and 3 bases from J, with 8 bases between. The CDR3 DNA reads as TGTGCCAGCAGTTTAGCACCGCTCAATCAGCCCCAGCATTTT. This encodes CASSLAPLNQPQHF.

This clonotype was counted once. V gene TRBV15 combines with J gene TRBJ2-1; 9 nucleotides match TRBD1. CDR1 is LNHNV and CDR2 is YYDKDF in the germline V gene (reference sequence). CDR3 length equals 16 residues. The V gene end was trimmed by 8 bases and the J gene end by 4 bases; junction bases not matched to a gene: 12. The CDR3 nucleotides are TGTGCCACCCAGAACGTCGGACAGGGGATGTACAATGAGCAGTTCTTC. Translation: CATQNVGQGMYNEQFF. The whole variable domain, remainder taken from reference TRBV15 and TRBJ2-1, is DAMVIQNPRYQVTQFGKPVTLSCSQTLNHNVMYWYQQKSSQAPKLLFHYYDKDFNNEADTPDNFQSRRPNTSFCFLDIRSPGLGDTAMYLCATQNVGQGMYNEQFFGPGTRLTVL.

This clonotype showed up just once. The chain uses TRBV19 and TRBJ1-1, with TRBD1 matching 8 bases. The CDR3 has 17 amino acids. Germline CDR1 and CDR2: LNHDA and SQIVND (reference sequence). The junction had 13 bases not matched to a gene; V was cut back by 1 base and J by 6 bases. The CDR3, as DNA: TGTGCCAGTAGTATAGCCCCTCCCACAGGGGGACGACCTGAAGCTTTCTTT. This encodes CASSIAPPTGGRPEAFF.

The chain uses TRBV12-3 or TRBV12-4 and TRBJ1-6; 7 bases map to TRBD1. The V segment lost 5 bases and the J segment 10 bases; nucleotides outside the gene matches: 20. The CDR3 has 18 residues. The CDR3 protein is CASSPPLLKTGEGSPLHF. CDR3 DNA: TGTGCCAGCAGTCCACCACTCCTAAAAACAGGGGAAGGATCACCCCTCCACTTT.

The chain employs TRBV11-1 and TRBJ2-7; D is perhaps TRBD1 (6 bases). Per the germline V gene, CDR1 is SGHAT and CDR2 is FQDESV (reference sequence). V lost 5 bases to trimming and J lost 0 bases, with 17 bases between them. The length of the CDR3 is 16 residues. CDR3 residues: CASSTRDTGFSYEQYF. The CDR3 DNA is TGTGCCAGCAGCACCCGGGACACAGGATTCTCCTACGAGCAGTACTTC.